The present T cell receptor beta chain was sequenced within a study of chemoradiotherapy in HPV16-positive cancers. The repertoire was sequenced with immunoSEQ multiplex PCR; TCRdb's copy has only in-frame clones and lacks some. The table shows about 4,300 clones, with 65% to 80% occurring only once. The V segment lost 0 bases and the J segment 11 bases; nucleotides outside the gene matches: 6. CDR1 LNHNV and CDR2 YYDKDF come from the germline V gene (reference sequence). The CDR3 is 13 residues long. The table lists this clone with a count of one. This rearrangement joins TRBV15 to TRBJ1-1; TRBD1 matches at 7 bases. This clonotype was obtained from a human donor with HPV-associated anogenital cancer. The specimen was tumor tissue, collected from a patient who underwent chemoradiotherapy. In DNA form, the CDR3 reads TGTGCCACCAGCAGAGATTCGACAGGGCGGGCTTTCTTT. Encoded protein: CATSRDSTGRAFF.